The 8 T cell receptor beta chains presented below share a single source sample, sequenced in a study of OX40 agonist ivuxolimab in advanced cancers. Method: immunoSEQ multiplex PCR; TCRdb's copy keeps in-frame clones and lacks some. The top ten hold roughly 32% of the sample, which has roughly 27,000 clones, 81% seen once. Sequenced here: CD4+ or CD8+ T cells sorted from blood, sampled in a trial of the OX40 agonist ivuxolimab. These receptor sequences come from an adult with an advanced solid tumor such as melanoma, head and neck, liver or kidney cancer.

The rearrangement links TRBV5-1 to TRBJ2-1; 10 bases match TRBD1. V shed 1 base and J 6 bases; nucleotides not matched to a gene: 4. In germline, CDR1 is SGHRS, CDR2 YFSETQ. The CDR3 consists of 15 residues. CDR3 in amino acids: CASSLRDRGSNEQFF. CDR3 nucleotides: TGCGCCAGCAGCTTGCGGGACAGGGGTTCCAATGAGCAGTTCTTC.

The rearrangement uses TRBV12-5 and TRBJ1-2; no clear D. Trimming stripped 5 bases from V and 8 bases from J, with 21 bases between. The CDR3 has 15 residues. Germline CDR1 and CDR2: LGHNT and FRNRAP. Here the CDR3 reads CASGLNMGIVGGYTF. The CDR3 DNA reads as TGTGCTAGTGGTCTTAATATGGGGATTGTAGGGGGCTACACCTTC.

This sequence joins TRBV28 and TRBJ2-1, with D unclear. Germline CDR1 and CDR2: MDHEN and SYDVKM. Trimming pared 5 bases from V and 7 bases from J, leaving 18 bases between. There are 15 residues in the CDR3. The CDR3 here is CASSLLTETENEQFF. The CDR3 coding sequence is TGTGCCAGCAGTCTATTAACGGAAACAGAGAATGAGCAGTTCTTC.

This rearrangement joins TRBV7-3 to TRBJ1-1, with 9 positions matching TRBD1. Looked up from germline, CDR1 is SGHTA and CDR2 is FQGTGA. The CDR3 is made up of 14 amino acids. V dropped 3 bases and J dropped 8; count of bases not matched to a gene: 7. CDR3 in amino acids: CASSFDRGGYEAFF. The CDR3 nucleotides read TGTGCCAGCAGCTTCGACAGGGGGGGCTACGAAGCTTTCTTT.

The count of this clone is one. This rearrangement joins TRBV7-3 to TRBJ2-5, with D tentatively TRBD1 (6 bases). Germline CDR1 SGHTA, CDR2 FQGTGA. The CDR3 totals 14 residues. V was pared by 3 bases and J by 2 bases, with 10 bases between. The CDR3 coding sequence is TGTGCCAGCAGCTTTGGGGGCCCACAAGAGACCCAGTACTTC. Translated: CASSFGGPQETQYF.

This clone appeared a single time. The chain recombines TRBV4-1 with TRBJ1-5, with unresolved D. Germline CDR1 reads MGHRA; CDR2 reads YSYEKL. The CDR3 spans 13 residues. With 1 base removed from V and 6 bases from J, the gap between germline ends came to 7 bases. CDR3 in amino acids: CASSQVGGQPQHF. The CDR3 DNA reads as TGCGCCAGCAGCCAAGTTGGTGGTCAGCCCCAGCATTTT.

The chain uses TRBV7-9 and TRBJ2-1; D perhaps matches TRBD2 (6 bases). Germline values: CDR1 SEHNR, CDR2 FQNEAQ (reference sequence). V lost 8 bases to trimming and J lost 2 bases, with 22 bases between them. There are 17 residues in the CDR3. The CDR3 coding sequence is TGTGCCAGCGGAGGAGAAGGAGGGGCTCCCACCTACAATGAGCAGTTCTTC. The encoded protein is CASGGEGGAPTYNEQFF.

V and J are TRBV13 and TRBJ2-1; 8 bases agree with TRBD2. The germline V gene has CDR1 PRHDT and CDR2 FYEKMQ (reference sequence). The CDR3 runs to 15 residues. V shed 3 bases, J shed 1 base, and the junction held 2 bases outside the gene matches. CDR3 bases: TGTGCCAGCAGCTTGTTAGCGGGATCCTACAATGAGCAGTTCTTC. Its translation is CASSLLAGSYNEQFF.